This T cell receptor (beta chain) was sequenced during a study of T cells of healthy individuals. V lost 6 bases and J 4 bases, leaving 15 bases between the germline ends. CDR1 is SGHTA and CDR2 is FQGNSA in the germline V gene. The CDR3 is 14 amino acids. TCRdb re-analysed the 5' RACE reads in MiXCR, keeping a single row per CDR3 protein. The table shows around 98,000 distinct CDR3 sequences, with about 16% occurring only once. This receptor was obtained from a human donor in good health. J is TRBJ1-2 and V is TRBV7-2, with D maybe TRBD1 (6 bases). The CDR3 loop reads CASRRDNLIYGYTF. In DNA form, the CDR3 reads TGTGCCAGCAGACGGGACAATTTGATCTATGGCTACACCTTC.